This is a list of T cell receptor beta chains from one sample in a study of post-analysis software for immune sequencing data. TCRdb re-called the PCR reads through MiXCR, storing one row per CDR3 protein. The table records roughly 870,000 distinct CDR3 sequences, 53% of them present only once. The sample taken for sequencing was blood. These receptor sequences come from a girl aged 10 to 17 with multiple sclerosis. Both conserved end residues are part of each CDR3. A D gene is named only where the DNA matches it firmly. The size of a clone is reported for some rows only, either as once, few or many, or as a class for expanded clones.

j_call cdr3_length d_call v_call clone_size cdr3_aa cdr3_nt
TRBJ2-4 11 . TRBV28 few CASSLRGGQYF TGTGCCAGCAGCCTCCGGGGCGGGCAGTACTTC
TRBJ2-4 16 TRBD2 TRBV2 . CASTQSGRDAKNIQYF TGTGCCAGCACCCAAAGCGGGAGGGATGCCAAAAACATTCAGTACTTC
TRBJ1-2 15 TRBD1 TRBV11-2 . CASSFHRQGGYGYTF TGTGCCAGCAGCTTTCACCGACAGGGGGGCTATGGCTACACCTTC
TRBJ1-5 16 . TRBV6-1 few CASSSWEGWGNQPQHF TGTGCCAGCAGCTCCTGGGAGGGATGGGGCAATCAGCCCCAGCATTTT
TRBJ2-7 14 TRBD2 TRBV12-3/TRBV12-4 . CASSPSGRVDEQYF TGTGCCAGCAGCCCTAGCGGGAGGGTCGACGAGCAGTACTTC
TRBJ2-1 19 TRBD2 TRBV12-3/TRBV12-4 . CASSLIGTSGRGAYNEQFF TGTGCCAGCAGTCTCATCGGGACTAGCGGGAGGGGGGCCTACAATGAGCAGTTCTTC
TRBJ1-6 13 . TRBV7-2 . CASSYTGISPLHF TGTGCCAGCAGCTACACAGGGATTTCACCCCTCCACTTT
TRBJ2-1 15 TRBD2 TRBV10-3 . CAISESLAGDDEQFF TGTGCCATCAGTGAGTCGCTAGCGGGAGACGATGAGCAGTTCTTC
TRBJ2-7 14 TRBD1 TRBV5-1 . CASSPLDRAYEQYF TGCGCCAGCAGCCCTCTGGACAGGGCGTACGAGCAGTACTTC
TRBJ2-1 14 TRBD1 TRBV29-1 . CSVWTGGSYNEQFF TGCAGCGTCTGGACAGGGGGCTCCTACAATGAGCAGTTCTTC
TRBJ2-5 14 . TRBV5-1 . CASSLVPGSGEQYF TGCGCCAGCAGCTTGGTCCCAGGATCCGGGGAGCAGTACTTC
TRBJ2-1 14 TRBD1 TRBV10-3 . CAIKGQGPYNEQFF TGTGCCATCAAAGGACAGGGCCCCTACAATGAGCAGTTCTTC
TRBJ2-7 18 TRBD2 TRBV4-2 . CASSQDQSGGAQAYEQYF TGTGCCAGCAGCCAAGATCAGAGCGGGGGGGCCCAGGCCTACGAGCAGTACTTC
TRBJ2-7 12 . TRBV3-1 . CASSQVIYEQYF TGTGCCAGCAGCCAGGTAATCTACGAGCAGTACTTC
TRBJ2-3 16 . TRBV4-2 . CASSPGDRDSTDTQYF TGTGCCAGCAGCCCAGGGGATAGGGATTCCACAGATACGCAGTATTTT
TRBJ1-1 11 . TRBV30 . CAWSSQISAFF TGTGCCTGGAGTTCCCAGATCTCAGCTTTCTTT
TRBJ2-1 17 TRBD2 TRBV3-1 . CASSQGSGLADHNEQFF TGTGCCAGCAGCCAAGGCTCGGGACTAGCGGACCACAATGAGCAGTTCTTC
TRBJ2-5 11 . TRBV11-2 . CASSPVGSQYF TGTGCCAGCAGCCCCGTGGGGTCCCAGTACTTC
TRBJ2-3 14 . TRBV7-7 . CASSQDGGRDTQYF TGTGCTAGCAGCCAGGATGGGGGAAGAGATACGCAGTATTTT
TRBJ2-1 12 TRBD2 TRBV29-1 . CSVQAGGPEQFF TGCAGCGTCCAGGCGGGGGGGCCGGAGCAGTTCTTC